The next 23 T cell receptor beta chains were all read from a single sample in a study of cytomegalovirus exposure and HLA in healthy donors. With 60 Vbeta and 13 Jbeta primers, the PCR was carried out. Data came from immunoSEQ multiplex PCR; TCRdb stores just in-frame clones and leaves some out. The table has about 90,000 clones, 55% to 75% seen once; the top ten hold approximately 15%. Material for sequencing was PBMCs. These TCRs come from a woman in her fifties or sixties in good health and CMV-seropositive.

This sequence joins TRBV29-1 and TRBJ1-3; 7 nucleotides agree with TRBD1. The CDR3 spans 14 residues. The V gene's germline CDR1 is SQVTM and CDR2 ANQGSEA. V dropped 7 bases and J dropped 4; count of bases not matched to a gene: 10. CDR3 region: CSASTGTRGNTIYF. The CDR3 coding sequence is TGCAGCGCCTCGACAGGGACAAGAGGAAACACCATATATTTT.

The rearrangement links TRBV10-2 to TRBJ1-1; TRBD1 matches at 9 bases. From germline, CDR1 is WSHSY and CDR2 SAAADI. The CDR3 has 13 residues. V lost 9 bases to trimming and J lost 0 bases; unmatched junction nucleotides: 2. In DNA, the CDR3 is TGCGCCAGTGGGACAGGGCTGAACACTGAAGCTTTCTTT. It encodes CASGTGLNTEAFF.

The chain combines TRBV5-1 with TRBJ1-1; D is uncertain. The CDR3 consists of 14 residues. The V gene's germline CDR1 is SGHRS and CDR2 YFSETQ. The V end lost 0 bases, the J end lost 4 bases, and 10 bases lay between the germline ends. CDR3 residues: CASSLVPGSTEAFF. The CDR3 DNA reads as TGCGCCAGCAGCTTGGTCCCGGGTAGCACTGAAGCTTTCTTT. Full variable domain (outside the CDR3, taken from reference TRBV5-1 and TRBJ1-1): KAGVTQTPRYLIKTRGQQVTLSCSPISGHRSVSWYQQTPGQGLQFLFEYFSETQRNKGNFPGRFSGRQFSNSRSEMNVSTLELGDSALYLCASSLVPGSTEAFFGQGTRLTVV.

This clone was picked up a small number of times. This chain uses TRBV6-7 with TRBJ2-7; 11 nucleotides line up with TRBD2. Being an ORF, TRBV6-7 has a function that is uncertain. The CDR3 is 17 residues long. After removal of 10 bases from V and 4 bases from J, the junction contained 18 bases not matched to a gene. In DNA, the CDR3 is TGTGCCACTCCGCAAGCCCCGGGGACTAGCGGCCCATACGAGCAGTACTTC. It codes for CATPQAPGTSGPYEQYF.

This clone turned up a few times. The chain couples TRBV5-1 to TRBJ2-7; 10 nucleotides match TRBD1. The CDR3 has 15 amino acids. The V and J ends lost 4 bases and 2 bases, in that order; junction bases with no gene match: 6. In germline, CDR1 is SGHRS, CDR2 YFSETQ. DNA for the CDR3: TGCGCCAGCAGCACCCAAGGACAGGGGGCCTACGAGCAGTACTTC. As protein: CASSTQGQGAYEQYF.

In DNA form, the CDR3 reads TGTGCCAGCAGCTTCATCGCCCAGAACGAGCAGTACTTC. Encoded protein: CASSFIAQNEQYF. The chain recombines TRBV11-2 with TRBJ2-7, with no clear D. This CDR3 spans 13 amino acids. Germline V gene lookup returns CDR1 SGHAT and CDR2 FQNNGV. V lost 3 bases, J lost 5 bases, and 11 bases lay in between. The full variable domain, rest sourced from reference TRBV11-2 and TRBJ2-7, is EAGVAQSPRYKIIEKRQSVAFWCNPISGHATLYWYQQILGQGPKLLIQFQNNGVVDDSQLPKDRFSAERLKGVDSTLKIQPAKLEDSAVYLCASSFIAQNEQYFGPGTRLTVT.

The rearrangement links TRBV7-2 to TRBJ2-7; 7 bases agree with TRBD2. Germline assignment: CDR1 SGHTA and CDR2 FQGNSA. The CDR3 consists of 14 residues. V lost 3 bases and J lost 2; bases outside the gene matches: 4. CDR3 sequence reads: CASSFGLGPYEQYF. CDR3 DNA: TGTGCCAGCAGCTTTGGACTAGGTCCCTACGAGCAGTACTTC.

This chain uses TRBV11-2 with TRBJ1-3; no clear D. Germline values: CDR1 SGHAT, CDR2 FQNNGV. Trimming stripped 5 bases from V and 15 bases from J, with 23 bases between. The CDR3 contains 14 residues. CDR3 loop: CASSRIMAGPRSYF. CDR3 nucleotide sequence: TGTGCCAGCAGCCGAATCATGGCTGGGCCCCGGTCATATTTT.

This rearrangement joins TRBV7-9 to TRBJ2-3; the D gene is possibly TRBD1 (5 bases). The CDR3 runs 16 residues. Germline CDR1 reads SEHNR; CDR2 reads FQNEAQ (reference sequence). V lost 5 bases and J lost 4, with 19 bases in between. The CDR3 sequence: CASSPPVGVVADTQYF. The DNA of the CDR3 is TGTGCCAGCAGCCCCCCGGTAGGGGTAGTCGCAGATACGCAGTATTTT. The full variable domain, completed using reference TRBV7-9 and TRBJ2-3, is DTGVSQNPRHKITKRGQNVTFRCDPISEHNRLYWYRQTLGQGPEFLTYFQNEAQLEKSRLLSDRFSAERPKGSFSTLEIQRTEQGDSAMYLCASSPPVGVVADTQYFGPGTRLTVL.

V is TRBV7-9 and J is TRBJ2-5, with a tentative D call TRBD2 (6 bases). Trimming stripped 5 bases from V and 5 bases from J, with 21 bases between. This CDR3 has 16 amino acids. Per the germline V gene, CDR1 is SEHNR and CDR2 is FQNEAQ (reference sequence). DNA of the CDR3: TGTGCCAGCAGCCTCCTTCGGGCTGGCCGGGAGGAGACCCAGTACTTC. It specifies CASSLLRAGREETQYF.

This chain connects TRBV5-1 to TRBJ2-1; 11 bases match TRBD2. The CDR3 covers 15 residues. Looked up from germline, CDR1 is SGHRS and CDR2 is YFSETQ. The ends lost 4 bases at V and 7 bases at J; junction bases unmatched: 7. The CDR3 DNA follows: TGCGCCAGCAGCGTTCCGGGACTAGCGGAAAATGAGCAGTTCTTC. Its protein product is CASSVPGLAENEQFF.

The chain has TRBV11-2 and TRBJ1-4, with 9 bases identical to TRBD1. The germline CDR1 and CDR2 sequences are SGHAT and FQNNGV. The ends lost 4 bases at V and 4 bases at J; junction bases unmatched: 7. This CDR3 region has 16 residues. The CDR3 is CASSSNRDRVNEKLFF. The CDR3 DNA reads as TGTGCCAGCAGCTCCAACCGGGACAGGGTTAATGAAAAACTGTTTTTT. Looking up the rest from reference TRBV11-2 and TRBJ1-4 gives the full variable domain: EAGVAQSPRYKIIEKRQSVAFWCNPISGHATLYWYQQILGQGPKLLIQFQNNGVVDDSQLPKDRFSAERLKGVDSTLKIQPAKLEDSAVYLCASSSNRDRVNEKLFFGSGTQLSVL.

This rearrangement joins TRBV4-1 to TRBJ2-7; 10 nucleotides line up with TRBD2. Germline loops: CDR1 MGHRA, CDR2 YSYEKL. V shed 1 base, J shed 2 bases, and the junction held 11 bases outside the gene matches. The CDR3 runs 18 residues. The CDR3 spells CASSQAVGGTSVPYEQYF. The DNA for the CDR3 is TGCGCCAGCAGCCAAGCGGTGGGAGGGACTAGCGTTCCCTACGAGCAGTACTTC.

This clone showed up just once. V gene TRBV28 combines with J gene TRBJ2-1; 8 bases align to TRBD1. Germline values: CDR1 MDHEN, CDR2 SYDVKM. The CDR3 covers 16 residues. V dropped 6 bases and J dropped 4; count of bases not matched to a gene: 11. DNA of the CDR3: TGTGCCAGCAGCCTACAACAGGGGGAGTCTTACAATGAGCAGTTCTTC. Translating it yields CASSLQQGESYNEQFF.

This chain connects TRBV19 to TRBJ2-1; a weak D match, TRBD2 (7 bases). CDR1 and CDR2 (germline): LNHDA, SQIVND (reference sequence). This CDR3 contains 14 residues. Trimming left V 5 bases short and J 10 bases short, with 18 bases between. The CDR3 region has the DNA TGTGCCAGTAGTGATCCAGCGGGAAGGGGGGAGCAGTTCTTC. It codes for CASSDPAGRGEQFF.

The V and J genes are TRBV7-6 and TRBJ2-7; TRBD1 might be the D (6 bases). Germline CDR1 is SGHVS and CDR2 is FNYEAQ. This CDR3 is 14 amino acids long. The V end lost 1 base, the J end lost 8 bases, and 15 bases lay between the germline ends. CDR3 in amino acids: CASSLDGRGGKQYF. CDR3 nucleotides: TGTGCCAGCAGCTTAGATGGTAGAGGGGGTAAGCAGTACTTC.

V is TRBV27 and J is TRBJ2-3; maybe TRBD2 (5 bases). CDR1 MNHEY and CDR2 SMNVEV come from the germline V gene (reference sequence). V shed 5 bases and J shed 4 bases, with 13 bases lying between them. The CDR3 spans 14 residues. CDR3 residues: CASSPRGDADTQYF. The CDR3 DNA reads as TGTGCCAGCAGTCCCCGGGGTGACGCAGATACGCAGTATTTT.

The chain employs TRBV28 and TRBJ2-5, with TRBD1 identical over 8 bases. The CDR3 totals 15 residues. The ends lost 3 bases at V and 9 bases at J; junction bases unmatched: 12. Germline loops: CDR1 MDHEN, CDR2 SYDVKM. The CDR3 protein is CASSFPPGGFLSQYF. CDR3 DNA sequence: TGTGCCAGCAGTTTTCCGCCAGGGGGCTTCCTGTCCCAGTACTTC.

The rearrangement joins TRBV6-1 to TRBJ2-1; 8 nucleotides line up with TRBD1. CDR1 and CDR2 from the germline V gene are MNHNS and SASEGT. The length of the CDR3 is 15 residues. The junction had 4 bases not matched to a gene; V was cut back by 6 bases and J by 0 bases. The DNA of the CDR3 is TGTGCCAGCAGGGACAGGGCCAGCTCCTACAATGAGCAGTTCTTC. It is translated as CASRDRASSYNEQFF.

This clone was observed a handful of times. The chain is built from TRBV28 and TRBJ1-1; 10 bases align to TRBD1. Germline V gene sequence: CDR1 MDHEN, CDR2 SYDVKM. V lost 4 bases to trimming and J lost 4 bases; unmatched junction nucleotides: 3. This CDR3 is built from 14 residues. The CDR3 is CASSSGTGVTEAFF. The CDR3, as DNA: TGTGCCAGCAGTTCCGGGACAGGGGTCACTGAAGCTTTCTTT.

The count of this clone is one. The rearrangement uses TRBV27 and TRBJ2-6; 9 bases are a match to TRBD1. The CDR3 consists of 20 residues. The V gene end was trimmed by 4 bases and the J gene end by 0 bases; junction bases not matched to a gene: 13. Germline V gene data show CDR1 as MNHEY and CDR2 as SMNVEV (reference sequence). The CDR3 DNA reads TGTGCCAGCAGTTCATACGTACAGGGGGCGTCTCACTCTGGGGCCAACGTCCTGACTTTC. It yields the protein CASSSYVQGASHSGANVLTF.

The chain uses TRBV18 and TRBJ1-4; 9 bases fit TRBD1. Germline values: CDR1 KGHSH, CDR2 LQKENI. Trimming removed 4 bases from V and 6 bases from J; junction bases left unmatched: 3. The CDR3 is 14 amino acids. CDR3 DNA sequence: TGTGCCAGCTCACGGGACAGGGCGGATGAAAAACTGTTTTTT. It encodes CASSRDRADEKLFF.

The chain combines TRBV7-3 with TRBJ2-1, with D possibly being TRBD2 (7 bases). V lost 5 bases and J lost 5, with 19 bases in between. This CDR3 has 16 amino acids. In germline, CDR1 is SGHTA, CDR2 FQGTGA. This CDR3 reads CASSRGAGEAHNEQFF. As DNA, the CDR3 is TGTGCCAGCAGCCGGGGGGCAGGGGAGGCCCACAATGAGCAGTTCTTC.